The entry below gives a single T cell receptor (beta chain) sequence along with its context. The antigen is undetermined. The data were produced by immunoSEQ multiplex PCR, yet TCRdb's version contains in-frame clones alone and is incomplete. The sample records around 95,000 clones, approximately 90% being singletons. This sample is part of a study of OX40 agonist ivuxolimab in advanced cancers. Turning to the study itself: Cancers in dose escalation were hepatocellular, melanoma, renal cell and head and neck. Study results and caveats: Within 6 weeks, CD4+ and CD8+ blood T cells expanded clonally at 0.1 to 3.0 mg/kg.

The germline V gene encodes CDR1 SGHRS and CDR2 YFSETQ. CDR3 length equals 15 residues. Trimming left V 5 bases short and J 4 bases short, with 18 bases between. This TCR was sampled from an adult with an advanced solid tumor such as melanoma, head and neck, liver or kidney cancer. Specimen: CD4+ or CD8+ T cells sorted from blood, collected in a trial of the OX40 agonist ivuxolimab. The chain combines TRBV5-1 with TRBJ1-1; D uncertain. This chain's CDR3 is CASRLTTGIGTEAFF. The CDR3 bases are TGCGCCAGCAGATTAACGACGGGAATTGGCACTGAAGCTTTCTTT.